This T cell receptor (beta chain) emerged from a study of cytomegalovirus exposure and HLA in healthy donors. Study in general: In a previous analysis, about 100 million unique TCR beta sequences were found from some 180 million T cells. The study, taken as a whole, reports: Some TCR beta chains (more than 150 of them) were listed as cytomegalovirus-associated. In a later analysis, TCR beta V- and J-gene trimming showed a link to a missense DCLRE1C variant.

As to this clone: The antigen is not known.

PCR used 60 Vbeta primers and 13 Jbeta primers. Assay: immunoSEQ multiplex PCR; the TCRdb copy retains only in-frame clones and omits some. The profile shows 90,000 to 130,000 clones, around 64% of them singletons. The TCR sequence derives from a young woman in good health and CMV-seronegative. The material sequenced was PBMCs.

The CDR3 protein is CASSEGLAGDTYEQYF. As DNA, the CDR3 is TGCGCCAGCAGTGAGGGACTAGCGGGAGATACCTACGAGCAGTACTTC. V is TRBV10-2 and J is TRBJ2-7; 13 bases agree with TRBD2. The CDR3 spans 16 residues. Germline V gene sequence: CDR1 WSHSY, CDR2 SAAADI. Unmatched junction bases numbered 3, after V lost 2 bases and J lost 2 bases.